This T cell receptor (beta chain) was sequenced during a study of T cells in tuberculosis (dated by TCRdb to 2016 to 2018). Regarding the research as a whole: The study combined CD1B tetramers and high-throughput TCR immunosequencing to characterize T cells specific for the mycobacterial lipid antigen glucose monomycolate (GMM). With over nine people per group, a South African clinical cohort compared IGRA-negative adolescents, IGRA-positive adolescents with latent tuberculosis, and adults with active tuberculosis. PBMC from patients with active tuberculosis were archived either before the start of standard anti-tuberculosis treatment or within 7 days of starting that treatment. Broad study findings and their caveats: Which clinical samples got chosen depended on the availability of cryopreserved specimens, and the active tuberculosis cases were adults, whereas the controls were adolescents. Shorter CDR3-alpha lengths in active tuberculosis patients partly drove the smaller NN-distances, and the TCR-beta difference was not statistically significant. A classifier using the diverse GMM-specific repertoire reached roughly 90% accuracy (AUROC around 0.9), compared with approximately 70% accuracy using GEM motif frequencies. Compared with IGRA-negative controls, TCR-alpha repertoires from active tuberculosis had smaller mean NN-distances to GMM-specific TCRs, which suggests that these TCRs underwent clonal expansion.

With respect to this clone: Its antigen remains undetermined. Base-call qualities are not available, and no considerably larger clone is one nucleotide away.

The immunoSEQ multiplex PCR assay was used to generate TCR libraries, with TCR-beta and/or TCR-alpha/delta assays applied to each sample. The Illumina high-throughput platform was used to sequence the amplified TCR libraries. The paper's data handling went like this. Clustering and dimensionality reduction relied on pairwise TCRdist distances among GMM-specific receptors from T cells that were either sorted ex vivo or expanded in vitro. Each clinical repertoire was assigned a mean NN-distance score, defined as the average TCRdist to the nearest 10% of tetramer-positive reference sequences. GEM TCR motif frequency was computed as the fraction of unique TCRs matching known GEM sequences by V/J usage and CDR3 length. Linear discriminant analysis with leave-one-out cross-validation, implemented in scikit-learn, was used to classify active tuberculosis. Not all clones reach the TCRdb copy of this immuneACCESS table, which keeps in-frame sequences only. Checked studies attribute under half of the gap to unresolved V genes and leave the rest unexplained. D and trimming come from the DNA, and the V and J calls and clone size come from that table. Here the sample has some 49,000 clones; about 95% occur a single time. Clones ranked in the top ten supply 1.1% to 1.5% of the sample.

The sample's time point label, decoded: new active TB diagnosis, blood taken before or within 7 days of starting treatment. Active tuberculosis patients were HIV-seronegative South African adults aged 18 years or older with a new diagnosis. Active tuberculosis was confirmed by positive sputum smear microscopy and/or positive M. tuberculosis culture. Immunosequencing of unsorted cryopreserved PBMC covered, on average, approximately 100,000 T cells per clinical donor. V and J lose 4 bases and 5 bases, and a span of 12 bases separates them. According to the germline V gene, CDR1 reads SGHDT and CDR2 reads YYEEEE. The CDR3 spans 13 residues, from the cysteine through the phenylalanine. The retained sequence is limited to the CDR3, 39 bases, with the frame set at the first base.

The sample here was PBMCs, taken at tuberculosis diagnosis. The clonotype originates from an adult with tuberculosis. Recombination linked TRBV5-6 to TRBJ1-1; the D gene identity is not certain. In nucleotide form, the sequence is TGTGCCAGCAGCCTTGGCCCGGGGACTGAAGCTTTCTTT. Translation gives CASSLGPGTEAFF.